Shown below are 7 T cell receptor beta chains from a single sample sequenced in a study of T cell repertoires in cytomegalovirus infection. TCRdb reprocessed the reads with MiXCR, giving one entry per CDR3 protein. This sample has 630,000 or so distinct CDR3 sequences, with less than 25% found just once. Sequenced sample: CD8+ T cells from PBMCs. The receptors originated from a human donor in good health (CMV status not recorded). Some clones in this sample may be carry-over from other donors' samples.

This clonotype was seen a single time. The J gene is TRBJ1-2, the V gene TRBV6-7; D gene uncertain. TRBV6-7 is placed among ORFs of uncertain function. Trimming removed 2 bases at V and 4 bases at J, with 11 bases between. The length of the CDR3 is 14 residues. The CDR3 nucleotides are TGTGCCAGCAGTTACAGGGCTTCACCCTATGGCTACACCTTC. Amino acids: CASSYRASPYGYTF.

This sequence joins TRBV9 and TRBJ2-1; the D is unclear. Trimming cost V 3 bases and J 8 bases, with 30 bases left between them. There are 19 residues in the CDR3. Germline V gene sequence: CDR1 SGDLS, CDR2 YYNGEE. The CDR3 DNA is TGTGCCAGCAGCGCGAGCTCTAGATTCCCGGAAAAAGGGTGGGATGAGCAGTTCTTC. It yields the protein CASSASSRFPEKGWDEQFF.

This chain uses TRBV5-1 with TRBJ2-5; D is unclear. The CDR3 sequence is 11 residues long. Trimming took off 8 bases at V and 4 bases at J, with 9 bases between the two ends. Germline CDR1 and CDR2: SGHRS and YFSETQ. The CDR3 DNA is TGCGCCAGGAGCCAACTAGAGACCCAGTACTTC. Translated: CARSQLETQYF. Together with reference TRBV5-1 and TRBJ2-5, the CDR3 gives the full variable domain: KAGVTQTPRYLIKTRGQQVTLSCSPISGHRSVSWYQQTPGQGLQFLFEYFSETQRNKGNFPGRFSGRQFSNSRSEMNVSTLELGDSALYLCARSQLETQYFGPGTRLLVL.

This clonotype was seen a handful of times. The rearrangement joins TRBV11-2 to TRBJ2-7; D might be TRBD2 (6 bases). This CDR3 is 18 amino acids long. CDR1 SGHAT and CDR2 FQNNGV come from the germline V gene. V lost 0 bases, J lost 6 bases, and 24 bases lay in between. Here the CDR3 DNA reads TGTGCCAGCAGCTTAGACTTCTCGGCGGGGAGATTTCGAGTCGAGCAGTACTTC. This sequence encodes CASSLDFSAGRFRVEQYF.

A few counts support this clonotype. The chain links TRBV6-5 to TRBJ2-7; D may correspond to TRBD1 or TRBD2 (6 bases each). V was trimmed by 4 bases and J by 0 bases, leaving 16 bases between them. The CDR3 loop spans 16 amino acids. The germline CDR1 and CDR2 sequences are MNHEY and SVGAGI. The CDR3 nucleotides read TGTGCCAGCAGTTCCGCCCCTGGGGGGCCCTCCTACGAGCAGTACTTC. Translating gives CASSSAPGGPSYEQYF.

This clonotype was picked up many times. DNA of the CDR3: TGTGCCAGCAGCTTAGGGGGGGGAGCCTACGAGCAGTACGTC. Translating gives CASSLGGGAYEQYV. The rearrangement links TRBV7-2 to TRBJ2-7; 7 bases line up with TRBD2. V gave up 1 base and J gave up 2 bases; unmatched junction bases: 2. The CDR3 is 14 residues long. CDR1 and CDR2 from the germline V gene are SGHTA and FQGNSA.

This clonotype has more than one count but fewer than ten. The J gene is TRBJ2-1, the V gene TRBV4-1, with 9 bases matching TRBD1. Trimming cost V 5 bases and J 7 bases; bases outside gene matches: 12. The CDR3 totals 16 residues. The germline V gene encodes CDR1 MGHRA and CDR2 YSYEKL. The CDR3 nucleotides read TGCGCCAGCAGCACCTTAGACAGGGGGGCTATGAATGAGCAGTTCTTC. This encodes CASSTLDRGAMNEQFF.